A single sample gave rise to the 5 T cell receptor beta chains below, sequenced in a study of shared clonotypes between healthy human individuals (TCRdb year 2020). The library was obtained by the immunoSEQ multiplex PCR assay. Held by TCRdb, this immuneACCESS table contains in-frame sequences only and omits some clones. Under half of the omission traces to an unresolved V gene where checked; the cause of the rest is unknown. The sample table records about 2.1 million clones; about 93% of these occur just once. The ten most abundant clones make up roughly 1.7% of the sample. CD8 naive samples were CD45RO-negative cells positively selected for CCR7, giving a CD45RA+CCR7+ population that excluded TemRA cells. The sequenced sample consisted of naive CD8+ T cells from PBMCs. The cell subset or site label, read with the paper, signifies: CD45RA+CCR7+. The receptors were sampled from a man aged 18 to 30 in good health. Some clones in this sample may be carry-over from other donors' samples.

For the CDR3, the DNA is TGTGCCAGCAGCACAGCGACTATATCCTCATACGAGCAGTACTTC. Its translation: CASSTATISSYEQYF. The chain links TRBV4-2 to TRBJ2-7; weak D call: TRBD2 (5 bases). The CDR3 length is 15 residues. Trimming left V 5 bases short and J 4 bases short, with 18 bases between. Germline V gene lookup returns CDR1 LGHNA and CDR2 YNFKEQ.

The chain uses TRBV7-8 and TRBJ2-1; no clear D gene. This CDR3 is built from 16 residues. The V end lost 4 bases, the J end lost 2 bases, and 15 bases lay between the germline ends. Germline CDR1 reads SGHVS; CDR2 reads FQNEAQ. The CDR3 reads CASSYLVRVAYNEQFF. The CDR3 coding sequence is TGTGCCAGCAGCTACCTTGTCCGGGTCGCCTACAATGAGCAGTTCTTC.

In the case of this clone: Other DNA sequences in this sample translate to the same CDR3. The V and J genes are TRBV27 and TRBJ1-2, with 9 nucleotides matching TRBD1. Germline values: CDR1 MNHEY, CDR2 SMNVEV (reference sequence). The CDR3 length is 14 residues. V lost 5 bases to trimming and J lost 2 bases; unmatched junction nucleotides: 3. The CDR3 DNA sequence: TGTGCCAGCAGTGTTACAGGGGGCAACTATGGCTACACCTTC. Translated: CASSVTGGNYGYTF.

The J gene is TRBJ2-1, the V gene TRBV27, with 9 positions matching TRBD1. There are 14 residues in the CDR3. CDR1 is MNHEY, CDR2 SMNVEV, per germline (reference sequence). The junction had 5 bases not matched to a gene; V was cut back by 9 bases and J by 2 bases. The CDR3 bases are TGTGCCAGGGAGGACAGGGGTCCCTACAATGAGCAGTTCTTC. Its translation: CAREDRGPYNEQFF.

The chain links TRBV9 to TRBJ2-6; no clear D. CDR1 SGDLS and CDR2 YYNGEE come from the germline V gene. The CDR3 has 16 residues. The V gene lost 0 bases and the J gene lost 3 bases, with 10 bases spanning the gap. The CDR3 region is CASSVALMYGANVLTF. The DNA for the CDR3 is TGTGCCAGCAGCGTAGCCCTAATGTATGGGGCCAACGTCCTGACTTTC.